Listed below are T cell receptor beta chains from one sample, sequenced in a study of shared clonotypes between healthy human individuals. Assay used: immunoSEQ multiplex PCR; TCRdb lists only in-frame clones, some missing. The table records about 2.4 million clones, 93% of them present only once. Sequencing input: naive CD4+ T cells from PBMCs. Receptors were obtained from a young man in good health. Some clones in this sample may be carry-over from other donors' samples. The CDR3 runs from the conserved cysteine through the conserved F or W. The order of the fields is V gene, D gene, clone size, J gene, CDR3 protein, CDR3 DNA. A D gene is named only where the DNA matches it firmly. Clone size is shown for a subset of rows, as once, few, many or a class of expanded clone.

TRBV5-5,NA,NA,TRBJ2-7,CASSLVGEQYF,TGTGCCAGCAGCTTGGTCGGTGAGCAGTACTTC
TRBV9,TRBD2,NA,TRBJ2-1,CASSFGTSGSGEQFF,TGTGCCAGCAGCTTCGGGACTAGCGGGAGTGGTGAGCAGTTCTTC
TRBV28,NA,NA,TRBJ2-7,CATLSGAYEQYF,TGTGCCACCTTGAGCGGAGCCTACGAGCAGTACTTC
TRBV4-3,NA,NA,TRBJ2-1,CASSQDRGLQFF,TGCGCCAGCAGCCAAGACCGGGGGCTTCAGTTCTTC
TRBV15,NA,NA,TRBJ2-7,CATSRPLVSEQYF,TGTGCCACCAGCAGACCCCTAGTATCCGAGCAGTACTTC
TRBV9,NA,NA,TRBJ2-3,CASSAGRSSDNTDTQYF,TGTGCCAGCAGCGCGGGGAGGTCTAGCGATAACACAGATACGCAGTATTTT
TRBV19,NA,NA,TRBJ2-7,CASSMGYEQYF,TGTGCCAGTAGTATGGGCTACGAGCAGTACTTC
TRBV19,NA,few,TRBJ1-5,CASSIQGPQPQHF,TGTGCCAGTAGCATACAGGGTCCTCAGCCCCAGCATTTT
TRBV5-1,TRBD1,NA,TRBJ2-5,CASTDRGEETQYF,TGCGCCAGCACCGACAGGGGGGAGGAGACCCAGTACTTC
TRBV2,NA,NA,TRBJ2-3,CASSDSGPDTQYF,TGTGCCAGCAGTGACTCCGGTCCAGATACGCAGTATTTT
TRBV27,TRBD1,NA,TRBJ1-4,CASSLDGDRGREKLFF,TGTGCCAGCAGTTTAGATGGGGACAGGGGGCGCGAAAAACTGTTTTTT
TRBV2,TRBD1,NA,TRBJ2-1,CASTLDVDREQFF,TGTGCCAGCACCTTAGACGTGGACAGGGAGCAGTTCTTC
TRBV28,NA,NA,TRBJ1-3,CASSNPARYSGNTIYF,TGTGCCAGCAGTAACCCCGCCAGATACTCTGGAAACACCATATATTTT
TRBV7-2,TRBD1,NA,TRBJ2-5,CASRSRTTGGPETQYF,TGTGCCAGCAGGTCGAGGACAACAGGGGGCCCCGAGACCCAGTACTTC
TRBV20-1,NA,NA,TRBJ2-5,CSARDKETQYF,TGCAGTGCTAGAGATAAGGAGACCCAGTACTTC
TRBV7-9,TRBD1,once,TRBJ1-1,CASSCNPGQGCGTEAFF,TGTGCCAGCAGTTGTAACCCGGGACAGGGTTGTGGCACTGAAGCTTTCTTT
TRBV28,TRBD1,NA,TRBJ1-4,CASSPQRQGVREKLFF,TGTGCCAGCAGTCCCCAAAGACAGGGGGTTAGGGAAAAACTGTTTTTT
TRBV6-5,NA,few,TRBJ1-1,CASKHGNTEAFF,TGTGCCAGCAAACACGGGAACACTGAAGCTTTCTTT
TRBV18,NA,NA,TRBJ2-1,CASSPRDRRSYNEQFF,TGTGCCAGCTCACCACGAGACAGGAGATCCTACAATGAGCAGTTCTTC
TRBV19,NA,NA,TRBJ1-1,CASSIGRNAEAFF,TGTGCCAGTAGTATAGGGAGGAACGCTGAAGCTTTCTTT